The 18 T cell receptor beta chains below come from one sample, sequenced in a study of OX40 agonist ivuxolimab in advanced cancers. The method was immunoSEQ multiplex PCR; TCRdb's version includes in-frame clones alone and lacks a portion of them. The table includes over 60,000 clones, more than 80% detected once. The sequencing used CD4+ or CD8+ T cells sorted from blood, collected in a trial of the OX40 agonist ivuxolimab. The receptors originated from an adult with an advanced solid tumor such as melanoma, head and neck, liver or kidney cancer.

This rearrangement joins TRBV28 to TRBJ2-7; TRBD1 matches 8 bases. The germline V gene encodes CDR1 MDHEN and CDR2 SYDVKM. The CDR3 has 15 amino acids. V lost 3 bases, J lost 9 bases, and 13 bases stayed unmatched. This CDR3 is CASSLGTGGGERQYF. The CDR3, as DNA: TGTGCCAGCAGTTTGGGAACAGGGGGTGGAGAACGGCAGTACTTC.

The rearrangement links TRBV15 to TRBJ2-1; no clear D gene. Trimming left V 3 bases short and J 0 bases short, with 6 bases between. CDR1 is LNHNV, CDR2 YYDKDF, per germline (reference sequence). The CDR3 consists of 14 residues. The CDR3 loop is CATSRVNSYNEQFF. For the CDR3, the DNA is TGTGCCACCAGCAGGGTGAACTCCTACAATGAGCAGTTCTTC.

This clone was seen more than once but under ten times. The gene calls are TRBV7-9 and TRBJ2-7; TRBD2 might be the D (6 bases). Germline V gene data show CDR1 as SEHNR and CDR2 as FQNEAQ (reference sequence). V was pared by 1 base and J by 6 bases, with 7 bases between. The CDR3 has 12 residues. The CDR3 DNA is TGTGCCAGCAGCTTAGGGAGGGGCGAGCAGTACTTC. It is translated as CASSLGRGEQYF.

This chain uses TRBV11-3 with TRBJ2-5; 8 bases align to TRBD1. V lost 0 bases, J lost 4 bases, and 7 bases stayed unmatched. The V gene's germline CDR1 is SGHNT and CDR2 YENEEA. The CDR3 has 16 amino acids. The CDR3 DNA is TGTGCCAGCAGCTTAGACGACAGGGGAGCGCTAGAGACCCAGTACTTC. Encoded protein: CASSLDDRGALETQYF.

The gene calls are TRBV6-5 and TRBJ1-1; tentatively, D is TRBD1 (6 bases). V was cut by 6 bases and J by 6 bases, with 14 bases left in between. Germline assignment: CDR1 MNHEY and CDR2 SVGAGI. The CDR3 is 13 residues long. The CDR3 region is CASSPADSPEAFF. The CDR3 DNA is TGTGCCAGCAGCCCCGCGGACAGCCCTGAAGCTTTCTTT.

CDR3 sequence reads: CSVRVILGEGAFF. DNA of the CDR3: TGCAGCGTTCGAGTTATCTTGGGGGAAGGAGCTTTCTTT. The genes are TRBV29-1 and TRBJ1-1; tentatively, D is TRBD1 (5 bases). Trimming took off 5 bases at V and 10 bases at J, with 20 bases between the two ends. The CDR3 length is 13 residues. Germline V gene sequence: CDR1 SQVTM, CDR2 ANQGSEA.

The chain recombines TRBV25-1 with TRBJ1-2; 9 nucleotides align to TRBD1. With V trimmed by 10 bases and J by 8 bases, 5 bases remained unmatched. Germline CDR1 reads MGHDK; CDR2 reads SYGVNS. The CDR3 is 11 residues long. CDR3 nucleotide sequence: TGTGCCAACCGGACAGGGGAAGGCTACACCTTC. Protein: CANRTGEGYTF.

The genes are TRBV6-5 and TRBJ1-1; D is unclear. V was pared by 0 bases and J by 0 bases, with 8 bases between. This CDR3 has 15 amino acids. Germline lookup yields CDR1 MNHEY and CDR2 SVGAGI. As DNA, the CDR3 is TGTGCCAGCAGTTACTCTTCAGGACTGAACACTGAAGCTTTCTTT. It translates to CASSYSSGLNTEAFF.

This chain joins TRBV7-8 and TRBJ2-7, with a weak D call TRBD1 (5 bases). CDR1 is SGHVS, CDR2 FQNEAQ, per germline. CDR3 length equals 14 residues. V gave up 5 bases and J gave up 1 base, with 12 bases separating them. This chain's CDR3 is CASSLVRDSYEQYF. Here the CDR3 DNA reads TGTGCCAGCAGCCTCGTCAGGGATTCCTACGAGCAGTACTTC.

This chain uses TRBV7-8 with TRBJ2-1; tentative D call: TRBD2 (7 bases). With 3 bases removed from V and 3 bases from J, the gap between germline ends came to 12 bases. Germline CDR1 SGHVS, CDR2 FQNEAQ. The CDR3 contains 15 residues. The CDR3 region is CASSFGRGGYNEQFF. The CDR3 coding sequence is TGTGCCAGCAGCTTCGGAAGGGGGGGCTACAATGAGCAGTTCTTC.

V usage is TRBV9 and J usage is TRBJ2-1, with 7 bases fitting TRBD2. The CDR3 covers 17 residues. V shed 0 bases, J shed 0 bases, and the junction held 6 bases outside the gene matches. From germline, CDR1 is SGDLS and CDR2 YYNGEE. Written as DNA, the CDR3 is TGTGCCAGCAGCGTAGGGTCAGCGGGGAGCTCCTACAATGAGCAGTTCTTC. Its protein product is CASSVGSAGSSYNEQFF.

V is TRBV5-1 and J is TRBJ2-5, with TRBD2 matching over 10 bases. Germline V gene sequence: CDR1 SGHRS, CDR2 YFSETQ. V was clipped by 10 bases and J by 4 bases; unmatched bases: 13. The CDR3 runs 15 residues. As DNA, the CDR3 is TGCGCCGGGAGACCGGGGGCTAGCGGGGGAGAGACCCAGTACTTC. Translation gives CAGRPGASGGETQYF.

V usage is TRBV6-5 and J usage is TRBJ2-7; D might be TRBD2 (5 bases). Germline values: CDR1 MNHEY, CDR2 SVGAGI. There are 13 residues in the CDR3. The V gene lost 6 bases and the J gene lost 1 base, with 10 bases spanning the gap. This chain's CDR3 is CASRGEGSYEQYF. In DNA form, the CDR3 reads TGTGCCAGCAGAGGCGAGGGATCCTACGAGCAGTACTTC.

The J gene is TRBJ2-7, the V gene TRBV10-2; TRBD1 agrees at 7 bases. There are 12 residues in the CDR3. Germline loops: CDR1 WSHSY, CDR2 SAAADI. With 6 bases clipped from V and 6 bases from J, the junction kept 5 bases outside the gene matches. The CDR3 DNA reads TGCGCCAGCAGCGCTGACAGGGTCGAGCAGTACTTC. The encoded protein is CASSADRVEQYF.

The chain has TRBV2 and TRBJ2-7; 7 nucleotides line up with TRBD1. V lost 2 bases and J lost 4; bases outside the gene matches: 8. Per germline, CDR1 SNHLY and CDR2 FYNNEI. This CDR3 has 15 amino acids. CDR3 amino acids: CASSEMSGGGYEQYF. CDR3 coding DNA: TGTGCCAGCAGTGAAATGTCAGGGGGTGGGTACGAGCAGTACTTC.

The J gene is TRBJ2-3, the V gene TRBV27; TRBD1 matches at 9 bases. The V gene's germline CDR1 is MNHEY and CDR2 SMNVEV (reference sequence). The CDR3 is 13 residues long. J lost 4 bases, V lost 8 bases, and 4 bases had no gene match. The chain's CDR3 is CASRRTGADTQYF. The CDR3, as DNA: TGTGCCAGCCGACGGACAGGGGCAGATACGCAGTATTTT.

The table lists this clone with a count of one. The V gene is TRBV25-1, the J gene TRBJ2-4, with D unresolved. The CDR3 extends over 14 amino acids. Per the germline V gene, CDR1 is MGHDK and CDR2 is SYGVNS. With 1 base removed from V and 0 bases from J, the gap between germline ends came to 4 bases. In DNA form, the CDR3 reads TGTGCCAGCAGTGAATCGGTAGCCAAAAACATTCAGTACTTC. Translated: CASSESVAKNIQYF.

The genes are TRBV6-6 and TRBJ2-6; D gene unclear. Germline V gene sequence: CDR1 MNHNY, CDR2 SVGAGI (reference sequence). V was trimmed by 6 bases and J by 1 base, leaving 7 bases between them. This CDR3 has 14 residues. The chain's CDR3 is CASRSPSGANVLTF. The CDR3 DNA reads TGTGCCAGCAGAAGCCCGTCTGGGGCCAACGTCCTGACTTTC.